What follows are 2 T cell receptor beta chains derived from one specimen sequenced in a study of cytomegalovirus exposure and HLA in healthy donors. The PCR had 60 Vbeta and 13 Jbeta primers. Only in-frame clones appear in the TCRdb table, and some are missing; sequencing was by immunoSEQ multiplex PCR. This sample has around 120,000 clones, with approximately 77% found just once. Material for sequencing was PBMCs. These receptors were taken from a man aged 50 or older in good health and CMV-seropositive.

This chain joins TRBV2 and TRBJ2-1; 11 positions match TRBD2. The CDR3 contains 15 residues. The germline gives CDR1 SNHLY, CDR2 FYNNEI. The V segment lost 7 bases and the J segment 4 bases; nucleotides outside the gene matches: 6. For the CDR3, the DNA is TGTGCCAGCAAGACCGGGACTAGCGGATACAATGAGCAGTTCTTC. It is translated as CASKTGTSGYNEQFF.

The table lists this clone with a count of one. V gene TRBV18 combines with J gene TRBJ2-1; 15 nucleotides match TRBD2. Germline CDR1 KGHSH, CDR2 LQKENI. The ends lost 3 bases at V and 6 bases at J; junction bases unmatched: 6. The CDR3 loop spans 17 amino acids. CDR3 loop: CASSPRTSGGVTNEQFF. CDR3 DNA: TGTGCCAGCTCACCGAGGACTAGCGGGGGGGTTACCAATGAGCAGTTCTTC.